In this sample, the clone carrying this TCR beta chain turned up a few times. The antigen remains undetermined. This entry comes from a study of OX40 agonist ivuxolimab in advanced cancers. For the study at large: In three patients, partial responses were observed, one with hepatocellular carcinoma and two with cutaneous melanoma. Study-level findings and limits: Low clonal expansion, among the lowest seen, marked partial responders at 0.1-3.0 mg/kg. Compared with CD4+, CD8+ T cells on average had more expanded clones.

The V end was cut by 0 bases, the J end by 10 bases, with 16 bases between. The CDR3 has 16 amino acids. CDR1 and CDR2 (germline): SGHTA, FQGTGA. Blood specimens came from baseline, cycle 4 day 1, and cycle 7 day 1. Profiled with immunoSEQ multiplex PCR; TCRdb holds only in-frame clones, not every one. The data show about 16,000 clones, roughly 86% seen once. The sample here was CD4+ or CD8+ T cells sorted from blood, taken in a trial of the OX40 agonist ivuxolimab. This sequence was found in an adult with an advanced solid tumor such as melanoma, head and neck, liver or kidney cancer. J is TRBJ1-6 and V is TRBV7-3, with D maybe TRBD1 (5 bases). CDR3 bases: TGTGCCAGCAGCTTAACGGGGATTGGGGCAGGGTCACCCCTCCACTTT. Encoded protein: CASSLTGIGAGSPLHF.